These 32 T cell receptor beta chains were all obtained from the same sample, sequenced in a study of human T cells and chemical hapten exposure. Time point: pre-sensitization, week 0. Treatment given: therapeutic diphenylcyclopropenone sensitization with weekly scalp DPC. TCRdb processed the RACE reads anew with MiXCR; each CDR3 protein has one entry. Among tens of thousands of distinct CDR3 sequences listed, about 7% were seen once. This material consisted of whole blood, taken in connection with sensitization to the hapten diphenylcyclopropenone (DPC). Receptors originate from a woman in her twenties or thirties with alopecia areata. Some clones in this sample may be carry-over from other donors' samples.

The sample holds many counts of this clonotype. The V gene is TRBV6-4, the J gene TRBJ2-3, with 12 bases aligning to TRBD2. The CDR3 runs to 16 residues. V lost 3 bases, J lost 3 bases, and 4 bases stayed unmatched. Germline lookup yields CDR1 MRHNA and CDR2 SNTAGT. The CDR3 nucleotides are TGTGCCAGCAGTGAAAGTACTAGCGGGGGGACAGATACGCAGTATTTT. Amino acid sequence: CASSESTSGGTDTQYF.

This clonotype was counted ten times or more. The chain couples TRBV6-6 to TRBJ1-6; no clear D. Trimming removed 0 bases at V and 6 bases at J, with 12 bases between. The CDR3 has 16 residues. Germline CDR1 MNHNY, CDR2 SVGAGI (reference sequence). The CDR3 reads CASSYSIGQINSPLHF. In nucleotides, the CDR3 is TGTGCCAGCAGTTACTCGATTGGGCAGATTAATTCACCCCTCCACTTT.

This clonotype was observed many times. The chain employs TRBV30 and TRBJ2-1; D may match TRBD1 or TRBD2 (5 bases each). CDR3 length: 12 amino acids. Trimming pared 5 bases from V and 7 bases from J, leaving 12 bases between. CDR1 GTSNPN and CDR2 SVGIG come from the germline V gene (reference sequence). CDR3 amino acids: CAWGTSPNEQFF. CDR3 nucleotide sequence: TGTGCCTGGGGGACCAGCCCGAATGAGCAGTTCTTC.

This clonotype was counted at least ten times. The V and J genes are TRBV3-1 and TRBJ2-7, with a possible D match to TRBD1 (7 bases). Trimming removed 1 base from V and 4 bases from J, with 17 bases in between. Germline V gene lookup returns CDR1 LGHDT and CDR2 YNNKEL (reference sequence). This CDR3 is built from 16 residues. This CDR3 reads CASSQAGQGGNYEQYF. In DNA, the CDR3 is TGTGCCAGCAGCCAAGCGGGCCAGGGGGGAAATTACGAGCAGTACTTC.

The chain employs TRBV12-3 or TRBV12-4 and TRBJ2-7; TRBD1 matches 8 bases. The V gene end was trimmed by 10 bases and the J gene end by 5 bases; junction bases not matched to a gene: 7. The CDR3 covers 12 residues. The CDR3 nucleotides are TGTGCCATCTTACAGGGGGGCGACGAGCAGTACTTC. It translates to CAILQGGDEQYF.

This clonotype was observed a few times. The V gene is TRBV2, the J gene TRBJ1-5, with D maybe TRBD1 (5 bases). The CDR3 loop spans 15 amino acids. CDR1 SNHLY and CDR2 FYNNEI come from the germline V gene. V shed 6 bases and J shed 0 bases, with 12 bases lying between them. The CDR3 spells CASRGQINSNQPQHF. The CDR3 DNA reads TGTGCCAGCAGAGGACAAATAAATAGCAATCAGCCCCAGCATTTT.

There are a few counts of this clonotype. The CDR3 DNA is TGCAGCGTTGTTGAGTTCGGGAACTATGGCTACACCTTC. Translation gives CSVVEFGNYGYTF. The V gene is TRBV29-1, the J gene TRBJ1-2; unclear D gene. The CDR3 is made up of 13 amino acids. With 4 bases removed from V and 2 bases from J, the gap between germline ends came to 11 bases. Per the germline V gene, CDR1 is SQVTM and CDR2 is ANQGSEA.

This clonotype was found a few times. The genes are TRBV12-3 or TRBV12-4 and TRBJ1-1, with D tentatively TRBD1 (5 bases). CDR3 length equals 14 residues. The V end lost 3 bases, the J end lost 7 bases, and 15 bases lay between the germline ends. The CDR3 region is CASSLGPDTIEAFF. In DNA form, the CDR3 reads TGTGCCAGCAGTTTGGGACCGGACACTATTGAAGCTTTCTTT.

This clonotype was counted a few times. The germline gene is not matched at one end of the junction; a read error may be the cause. The rearrangement uses TRBV6-5 and TRBJ1-2; 9 nucleotides line up with TRBD1. From germline, CDR1 is MNHEY and CDR2 SVGAGI. The CDR3 extends over 12 amino acids. The CDR3 protein is CATQSGTGSLNF. The CDR3 DNA is TGTGCCACCCAGTCCGGGACAGGGAGCCTCAACTTC.

This clonotype came up a few times. The CDR3 nucleotides read TGTGCCAGCAGTTATGGGGGCTACTATGGCTACACCTTC. It is translated as CASSYGGYYGYTF. The chain employs TRBV6-2 or TRBV6-3 and TRBJ1-2, with D possibly matching TRBD1 (6 bases). V gave up 3 bases and J gave up 3 bases, with 8 bases separating them. The CDR3 has 13 amino acids. Germline CDR1 MNHEY, CDR2 SVGEGT.

This clonotype showed up many times. This chain uses TRBV5-1 with TRBJ2-7; D is possibly TRBD2 (7 bases). V gave up 4 bases and J gave up 7 bases, with 21 bases separating them. Germline V gene sequence: CDR1 SGHRS, CDR2 YFSETQ. This CDR3 spans 15 amino acids. The chain's CDR3 is CASSPQQGGAGEQYF. The CDR3 nucleotides are TGCGCCAGCAGCCCGCAGCAAGGGGGAGCGGGAGAGCAGTACTTC. Complete variable domain (other parts from reference TRBV5-1 and TRBJ2-7): KAGVTQTPRYLIKTRGQQVTLSCSPISGHRSVSWYQQTPGQGLQFLFEYFSETQRNKGNFPGRFSGRQFSNSRSEMNVSTLELGDSALYLCASSPQQGGAGEQYFGPGTRLTVT.

This clonotype was seen repeatedly, ten times or more. The chain uses TRBV5-1 and TRBJ1-3, with D possibly matching TRBD1 (5 bases). V dropped 1 base and J dropped 4 bases, with 12 bases sitting between them. The CDR3 has 15 residues. The germline V gene has CDR1 SGHRS and CDR2 YFSETQ. CDR3 in amino acids: CASSLTGSGGNTIYF. DNA for the CDR3: TGCGCCAGCAGCTTGACAGGATCGGGCGGAAACACCATATATTTT.

The table lists this clonotype with many counts. The chain links TRBV10-3 to TRBJ2-5; unclear D gene. V was trimmed by 3 bases and J by 3 bases, leaving 5 bases between them. Germline V lookup: CDR1 ENHRY, CDR2 SYGVKD. This CDR3 region has 12 residues. Here the CDR3 reads CAISDREETQYF. CDR3 bases: TGTGCCATCAGTGACCGTGAAGAGACCCAGTACTTC.

This clonotype occurred a few times. V usage is TRBV5-4 and J usage is TRBJ1-1; D is unclear. Germline CDR1 is SGHNT and CDR2 is YYREEE (reference sequence). V dropped 7 bases and J dropped 0 bases, with 16 bases sitting between them. There are 15 residues in the CDR3. The CDR3 spells CASGKIDYLNTEAFF. Here the CDR3 DNA reads TGTGCCAGCGGAAAGATAGACTACCTGAACACTGAAGCTTTCTTT.

This clonotype was observed at least ten times. The chain uses TRBV5-4 and TRBJ1-6, with 7 bases lining up with TRBD1. V was pared by 4 bases and J by 4 bases, with 5 bases of the junction left unmatched. Germline CDR1 and CDR2: SGHNT and YYREEE (reference sequence). CDR3 length: 15 amino acids. Here the CDR3 reads CASSQTGIYNSPLHF. The CDR3 region has the DNA TGTGCCAGCAGCCAGACAGGGATATATAATTCACCCCTCCACTTT.

In its sample, this clonotype was seen many times. In DNA form, the CDR3 reads TGTGCCAGCAGTTACTCGCCGGGACAGGGGGGGATTCTAAATTCACCCCTCCACTTT. Protein sequence: CASSYSPGQGGILNSPLHF. The chain couples TRBV6-5 to TRBJ1-6, with TRBD1 identical over 11 bases. Germline values: CDR1 MNHEY, CDR2 SVGAGI. V was clipped by 0 bases and J by 7 bases; unmatched bases: 11. The CDR3 spans 19 residues.

This clonotype was observed at least ten times. The chain couples TRBV10-3 to TRBJ2-3; D is undetermined. The CDR3 loop spans 13 amino acids. Germline lookup yields CDR1 ENHRY and CDR2 SYGVKD. The V end was cut by 7 bases, the J end by 0 bases, with 8 bases between. CDR3 protein: CAIMGSSTDTQYF. The CDR3 DNA is TGTGCCATCATGGGCAGTAGCACAGATACGCAGTATTTT.

The V and J genes are TRBV30 and TRBJ2-3; maybe TRBD1 (5 bases). The germline V gene encodes CDR1 GTSNPN and CDR2 SVGIG (reference sequence). CDR3 length equals 15 residues. Trimming removed 2 bases from V and 0 bases from J, with 12 bases in between. This CDR3 is CAWSRGTASTDTQYF. CDR3 bases: TGTGCCTGGAGTAGGGGAACTGCTAGCACAGATACGCAGTATTTT.

This clonotype was counted many times. This chain joins TRBV6-5 and TRBJ2-3, with a tentative D call TRBD1 (6 bases). V was cut by 4 bases and J by 2 bases, with 13 bases left in between. Looked up from germline, CDR1 is MNHEY and CDR2 is SVGAGI. The CDR3 sequence is 15 residues long. CDR3 DNA: TGTGCCAGCAGTTTACAGGGAGCTATCACAGATACGCAGTATTTT. This sequence encodes CASSLQGAITDTQYF.

Many counts were recorded for this clonotype. V and J are TRBV2 and TRBJ2-4, with D possibly matching TRBD2 (5 bases). Germline V gene sequence: CDR1 SNHLY, CDR2 FYNNEI. The CDR3 is made up of 15 amino acids. Trimming took 3 bases from V and 0 from J, leaving 9 bases between them. CDR3: CASSEFRGAKNIQYF. CDR3 coding DNA: TGTGCCAGCAGTGAGTTCCGGGGAGCCAAAAACATTCAGTACTTC.

J is TRBJ1-5 and V is TRBV19; 7 bases line up with TRBD1. The CDR3 runs 14 residues. From germline, CDR1 is LNHDA and CDR2 SQIVND (reference sequence). V shed 4 bases, J shed 5 bases, and the junction held 5 bases outside the gene matches. DNA for the CDR3: TGTGCCAGTAGTACCCCCGGGACAGATCAGCCCCAGCATTTT. Translation gives CASSTPGTDQPQHF.

The V and J genes are TRBV6-5 and TRBJ1-2; D remains unclear. Germline CDR1 and CDR2: MNHEY and SVGAGI. V was cut by 2 bases and J by 3 bases, with 7 bases left in between. The CDR3 spans 13 residues. This CDR3 reads CASSYGPDYGYTF. The DNA of the CDR3 is TGTGCCAGCAGTTACGGTCCGGACTATGGCTACACCTTC.

This clonotype was seen ten or more times. This chain connects TRBV20-1 to TRBJ2-7, with D hard to call. V was cut by 5 bases and J by 0 bases, with 14 bases left in between. This CDR3 is 14 amino acids long. Germline V gene data show CDR1 as DFQATT and CDR2 as SNEGSKA (reference sequence). The CDR3 bases are TGCAGTGCTCTAAGCCAAAAACTCTCCTACGAGCAGTACTTC. Translation gives CSALSQKLSYEQYF.

The chain carries TRBV6-2 or TRBV6-3 and TRBJ2-3; D is perhaps TRBD1 (6 bases). V was shortened by 10 bases and J by 3 bases, with 20 bases between the two germline ends. Germline V lookup: CDR1 MNHEY, CDR2 SVGEGT. This CDR3 contains 15 residues. The CDR3 sequence: CATRMGARGTDTQYF. The CDR3 DNA follows: TGTGCCACTCGGATGGGGGCAAGGGGAACAGATACGCAGTATTTT.

This clonotype occurred a few times. The rearrangement uses TRBV2 and TRBJ1-1; unclear D gene. Germline values: CDR1 SNHLY, CDR2 FYNNEI. The CDR3 is made up of 13 amino acids. V shed 4 bases and J shed 1 base, with 7 bases lying between them. CDR3 nucleotide sequence: TGTGCCAGCAGTGCGTGGGGGAACACTGAAGCTTTCTTT. Translated: CASSAWGNTEAFF.

To note about this clonotype: Just one base apart from a much larger clone, this may be a read error. This CDR3 is missing its conserved last phenylalanine or tryptophan, likely due to a read error. As DNA, the CDR3 is TGCAGCGTAACCGGACTCTCTGGAAACACCATATATTAT. The encoded protein is CSVTGLSGNTIYY. The gene calls are TRBV29-1 and TRBJ1-3; D uncertain. The V end was cut by 6 bases, the J end by 0 bases, with 9 bases between. The CDR3 runs to 13 residues. Germline V lookup: CDR1 SQVTM, CDR2 ANQGSEA.

The chain employs TRBV29-1 and TRBJ1-4; no firm D call. CDR3 length: 14 residues. Germline lookup yields CDR1 SQVTM and CDR2 ANQGSEA. Trimming pared 7 bases from V and 6 bases from J, leaving 18 bases between. The CDR3 sequence: CSGTDPGMDEKLFF. The CDR3 region has the DNA TGCAGCGGGACGGACCCGGGGATGGATGAAAAACTGTTTTTT.

This clonotype came up many times. V and J are TRBV6-5 and TRBJ2-5; a possible D gene is TRBD2 (6 bases). This CDR3 comprises 13 residues. In germline, CDR1 is MNHEY, CDR2 SVGAGI. The ends were cut back, 2 bases at V and 7 bases at J, with 11 bases in the middle. The DNA for the CDR3 is TGTGCCAGCAGTTACGCCGGAGCGGGGACCCAGTACTTC. Translation gives CASSYAGAGTQYF.

This clonotype has at least ten counts. V gene TRBV2 combines with J gene TRBJ2-7; D is undetermined. Germline CDR1 reads SNHLY; CDR2 reads FYNNEI. This CDR3 has 13 residues. V lost 5 bases to trimming and J lost 0 bases, with 8 bases between them. The CDR3 bases are TGTGCCAGCAGTACCGGGCCCTCCTACGAGCAGTACTTC. Translation: CASSTGPSYEQYF.

This clonotype has ten or more counts. This chain connects TRBV12-3 or TRBV12-4 to TRBJ1-5; 8 bases align to TRBD1. The ends lost 5 bases at V and 1 base at J; junction bases unmatched: 4. This CDR3 is 15 amino acids long. This CDR3 is CASSPRTGSNQPQHF. CDR3 nucleotide sequence: TGTGCCAGCAGTCCCCGGACAGGGAGCAATCAGCCCCAGCATTTT.

This clonotype was seen at least ten times. The chain recombines TRBV7-2 with TRBJ2-1; 7 bases map to TRBD2. Trimming removed 5 bases from V and 10 bases from J; junction bases left unmatched: 17. The germline CDR1 and CDR2 sequences are SGHTA and FQGNSA. CDR3 length: 16 amino acids. The CDR3 region is CASSQNQAGNTGEQFF. The CDR3, as DNA: TGTGCCAGCAGCCAAAACCAAGCGGGGAATACAGGAGAGCAGTTCTTC.

This clonotype was counted ten times or more. The chain has TRBV2 and TRBJ1-6; possible D gene TRBD1, 5 bases. In germline, CDR1 is SNHLY, CDR2 FYNNEI. Trimming shortened V by 4 bases and J by 0 bases, and 16 bases separated the two germline ends. The CDR3 is made up of 18 amino acids. Here the CDR3 reads CASSGVGRTNSYNSPLHF. The CDR3 DNA reads TGTGCCAGCAGTGGGGTCGGGCGGACAAACTCCTATAATTCACCCCTCCACTTT.